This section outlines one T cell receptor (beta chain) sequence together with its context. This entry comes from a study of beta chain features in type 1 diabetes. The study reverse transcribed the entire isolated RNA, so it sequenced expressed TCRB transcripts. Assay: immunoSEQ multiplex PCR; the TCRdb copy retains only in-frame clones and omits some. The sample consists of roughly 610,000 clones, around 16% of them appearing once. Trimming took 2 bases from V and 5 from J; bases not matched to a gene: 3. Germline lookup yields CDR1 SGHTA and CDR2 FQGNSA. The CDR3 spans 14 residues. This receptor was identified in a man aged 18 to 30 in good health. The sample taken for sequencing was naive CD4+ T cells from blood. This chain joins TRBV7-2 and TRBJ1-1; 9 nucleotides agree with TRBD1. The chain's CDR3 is CASSLLQGATEAFF. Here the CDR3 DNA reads TGTGCCAGCAGCTTACTACAGGGGGCGACTGAAGCTTTCTTT.